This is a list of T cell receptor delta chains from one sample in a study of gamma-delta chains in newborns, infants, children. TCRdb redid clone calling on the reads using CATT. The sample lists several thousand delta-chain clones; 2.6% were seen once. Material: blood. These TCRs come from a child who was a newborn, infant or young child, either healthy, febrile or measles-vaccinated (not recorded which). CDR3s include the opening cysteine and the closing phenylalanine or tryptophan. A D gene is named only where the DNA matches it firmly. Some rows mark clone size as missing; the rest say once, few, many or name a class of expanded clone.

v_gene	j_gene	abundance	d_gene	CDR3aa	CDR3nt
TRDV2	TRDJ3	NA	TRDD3	CACDTGGYASWDTRQMFF	TGTGCCTGTGACACTGGGGGATACGCGAGCTGGGACACCCGACAGATGTTTTTC
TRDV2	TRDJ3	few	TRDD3	CACDTFSTGGPDTRQMFF	TGTGCCTGTGACACCTTTAGTACTGGGGGCCCGGACACCCGACAGATGTTTTTC
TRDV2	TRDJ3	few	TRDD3	CACDTGGFGAWDTRQMFF	TGTGCCTGTGACACTGGGGGATTCGGGGCCTGGGACACCCGACAGATGTTTTTC
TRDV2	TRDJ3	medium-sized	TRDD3	CACDTVLGGLSWDTRQMFF	TGTGCCTGTGACACCGTTCTTGGGGGACTCTCCTGGGACACCCGACAGATGTTTTTC
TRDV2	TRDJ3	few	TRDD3	CACDSAYWGISSWDTRQMFF	TGTGCCTGTGACTCCGCCTACTGGGGGATAAGCTCCTGGGACACCCGACAGATGTTTTTC
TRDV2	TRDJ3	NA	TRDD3	CACDKVLGDTSHSWDTRQMFF	TGTGCCTGTGACAAAGTACTGGGGGATACGTCACACTCCTGGGACACCCGACAGATGTTTTTC
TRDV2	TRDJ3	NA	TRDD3	CACDGIRSSWDTRQMFF	TGTGCCTGTGACGGGATACGAAGCTCCTGGGACACCCGACAGATGTTTTTC
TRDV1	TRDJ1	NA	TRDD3	CALGEGRRYWGIEDKLIF	TGTGCTCTTGGGGAAGGTCGGCGGTACTGGGGGATAGAAGATAAACTCATCTTT
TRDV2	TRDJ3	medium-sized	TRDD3	CACDTVATRGYESSWDTRQMFF	TGTGCCTGTGACACCGTAGCTACGCGGGGATACGAAAGCTCCTGGGACACCCGACAGATGTTTTTC
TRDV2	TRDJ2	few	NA	CACDTWGPTAQLFF	TGTGCCTGTGACACCTGGGGTCCGACAGCGCAACTCTTCTTT
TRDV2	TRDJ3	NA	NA	CACDKVTLSVTTSWDTRQMFF	TGTGCCTGTGACAAGGTAACCCTCTCTGTAACGACCTCCTGGGACACCCGACAGATGTTTTTC
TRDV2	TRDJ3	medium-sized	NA	CACDTVGDSSSWDTRQMFF	TGTGCCTGTGACACCGTAGGGGATTCAAGCTCCTGGGACACCCGACAGATGTTTTTC
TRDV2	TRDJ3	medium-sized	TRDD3	CACDVLGDTWDTRQMFF	TGTGCCTGTGACGTACTGGGGGATACCTGGGACACCCGACAGATGTTTTTC
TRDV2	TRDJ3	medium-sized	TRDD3	CACDNTGGSWDTRQMFF	TGTGCCTGTGACAATACTGGGGGCTCCTGGGACACCCGACAGATGTTTTTC
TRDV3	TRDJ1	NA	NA	CAFRVLPPGDTIKLGADKLIF	TGTGCCTTTAGGGTCCTTCCTCCCGGGGATACTATCAAACTAGGAGCCGATAAACTCATCTTT
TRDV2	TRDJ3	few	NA	CACDTGYSSSWDTRQMFF	TGTGCTTGTGACACCGGGTACTCCAGCTCCTGGGACACCCGACAGATGTTTTTC
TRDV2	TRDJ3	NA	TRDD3	CACDTAWGTPPSSWDTRQMFF	TGTGCCTGTGACACCGCCTGGGGGACCCCCCCGAGCTCCTGGGACACCCGACAGATGTTTTTC
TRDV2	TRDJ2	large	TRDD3	CACDVLGDTLTAQLFF	TGTGCCTGTGACGTACTGGGGGATACTTTGACAGCACAACTCTTCTTT
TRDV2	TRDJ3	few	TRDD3	CACDTVSWGIRSSWDTRQMFF	TGTGCCTGTGACACCGTCAGCTGGGGGATACGGAGCTCCTGGGACACCCGACAGATGTTTTTC
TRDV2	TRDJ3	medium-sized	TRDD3	CACDILGDTTWDTRQMFF	TGTGCCTGTGACATCCTGGGGGATACGACCTGGGACACCCGACAGATGTTTTTC
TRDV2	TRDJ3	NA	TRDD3	CACDNVLGDTGTRQMFF	TGTGCCTGTGACAACGTACTGGGGGATACGGGCACCCGACAGATGTTTTTC
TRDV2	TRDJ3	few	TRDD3	CACDAVLGMHSSWDTRQMFF	TGTGCCTGTGACGCCGTACTGGGGATGCACAGCTCCTGGGACACCCGACAGATGTTTTTC
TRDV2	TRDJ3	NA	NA	CACDTGGTWDFSWDTRQMFF	TGTGCCTGTGACACCGGGGGGACATGGGACTTCTCCTGGGACACCCGACAGATGTTTTTC
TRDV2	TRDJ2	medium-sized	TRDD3	CACDNLLLGDPAEALTAQLFF	TGTGCCTGTGACAACCTTTTACTGGGGGATCCCGCGGAGGCTTTGACAGCACAACTCTTCTTT
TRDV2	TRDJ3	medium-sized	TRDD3	CACDTGDTLSWDTRQMFF	TGTGCCTGTGACACTGGGGATACACTCTCCTGGGACACCCGACAGATGTTTTTC
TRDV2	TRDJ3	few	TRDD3	CACDTVPGDISLGDTRQMFF	TGCGCCTGTGACACCGTGCCTGGGGATATAAGCCTCGGGGACACCCGACAGATGTTTTTC
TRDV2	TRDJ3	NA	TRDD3	CACDSGGYAWDTRQMFF	TGTGCCTGTGATTCTGGGGGATACGCCTGGGACACCCGACAGATGTTTTTC
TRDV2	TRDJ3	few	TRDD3	CACDTLGDKSSWDTRQMFF	TGTGCCTGTGACACACTGGGGGATAAAAGCTCCTGGGACACCCGACAGATGTTTTTC
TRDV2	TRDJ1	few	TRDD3	CACDSLGANTDKLIF	TGTGCCTGTGACTCGCTGGGGGCCAACACCGACAAACTCATCTTT
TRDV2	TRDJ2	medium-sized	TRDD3	CACDTLGAPTAQLFF	TGTGCCTGTGACACTCTGGGGGCTCCGACAGCACAACTCTTCTTT
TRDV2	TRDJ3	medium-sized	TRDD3	CACDTGGYSTWDTRQMFF	TGTGCCTGTGACACTGGGGGATACTCGACCTGGGACACCCGACAGATGTTTTTC
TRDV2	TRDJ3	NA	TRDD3	CACDTVLGDIHSWDTRQMFF	TGTGCCTGTGACACCGTACTGGGGGATATCCACTCCTGGGACACCCGACAGATGTTTTTC
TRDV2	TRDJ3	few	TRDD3	CACDPTGGYASSWDTRQVFF	TGTGCCTGTGACCCTACTGGGGGATACGCTAGCTCCTGGGACACCCGACAGGTGTTTTTC
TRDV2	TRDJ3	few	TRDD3	CACDTVPGGNPSLSSWDTRQMFF	TGTGCCTGTGACACCGTGCCTGGGGGAAACCCTTCCCTTAGCTCCTGGGACACCCGACAGATGTTTTTC
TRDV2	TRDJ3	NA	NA	CACDTVGLPSSWDTRQMFF	TGTGCCTGTGACACCGTGGGGCTACCGAGCTCCTGGGACACCCGGCAGATGTTTTTC
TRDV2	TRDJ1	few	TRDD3	CARDTLGESDKLIF	TGTGCCCGTGACACCCTGGGGGAATCCGATAAACTCATCTTT
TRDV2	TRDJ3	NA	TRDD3	CACDNVGDTPSSSWDTRQMFF	TGTGCCTGTGACAACGTGGGGGATACCCCCTCGAGCTCCTGGGACACCCGACAGATGTTTTTC
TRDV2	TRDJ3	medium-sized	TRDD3	CACDTLRTGGYAWDTRQMFF	TGTGCCTGTGACACCCTGAGGACTGGGGGATACGCCTGGGACACCCGACAGATGTTTTTC
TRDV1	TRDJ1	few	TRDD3	CSGGYTDKLIF	TGCTCTGGGGGATACACCGATAAACTCATCTTT
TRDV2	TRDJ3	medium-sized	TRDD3	CACDTAGGYARDTRQMFF	TGTGCCTGTGACACCGCTGGGGGATACGCCCGGGACACCCGACAGATGTTTTTC
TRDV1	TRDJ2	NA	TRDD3	CALGTLRQIGGYKTLTAQLFF	TGTGCTCTTGGGACACTAAGACAAATTGGGGGATACAAAACTTTGACAGCACAACTCTTCTTT
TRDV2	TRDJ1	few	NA	CACDTRGYTDKLIF	TGTGCCTGTGACACACGGGGATACACCGATAAACTCATCTTT